The 26 T cell receptor beta chains in this list originate from one sample, sequenced in a study of sequential checkpoint blockade in melanoma. Treatment of the sample: randomized to nivolumab then ipilimumab (arm A) or the reverse (arm B). Assay: immunoSEQ multiplex PCR; the TCRdb copy retains only in-frame clones and omits some. The sample has roughly 14,000 clones, 77% seen once. This material consisted of CD8+ T cells sorted from blood (inferred from file names), taken from a patient given nivolumab and ipilimumab in sequence. Source of these receptors: a human donor with melanoma.

The CDR3 DNA reads TGTGCCAGCAGCTCCCCCCGGGGGGGTAGCGGGGGACAAGAGACCCAGTACTTC. It specifies CASSSPRGGSGGQETQYF. The V and J genes are TRBV7-9 and TRBJ2-5; 9 bases are a match to TRBD2. In germline, CDR1 is SEHNR, CDR2 FQNEAQ (reference sequence). This CDR3 is 18 amino acids long. V dropped 4 bases and J dropped 2; count of bases not matched to a gene: 14.

This chain joins TRBV6-1 and TRBJ2-1; D not resolved. From germline, CDR1 is MNHNS and CDR2 SASEGT. This CDR3 region has 11 residues. V lost 3 bases, J lost 9 bases, and 6 bases lay in between. CDR3 DNA: TGTGCCAGCAGTGACGGGTCTGAGCAGTTCTTC. It specifies CASSDGSEQFF.

The gene calls are TRBV6-1 and TRBJ1-1, with D unresolved. The CDR3 consists of 17 residues. Between the trimmed V and J ends, which lost 2 bases and 6 bases, there was a span of 22 bases. Germline CDR1 reads MNHNS; CDR2 reads SASEGT. CDR3 sequence (DNA): TGTGCCAGCAGTGAACGGTATATAGAGGGAAGTAGATCTGAAGCTTTCTTT. It yields the protein CASSERYIEGSRSEAFF.

Concerning this clone itself: This sample includes further DNA sequences coding for the same CDR3. The chain joins TRBV28 to TRBJ2-6; TRBD1 aligns across 8 bases. This CDR3 is 18 amino acids long. The germline CDR1 and CDR2 sequences are MDHEN and SYDVKM. J lost 0 bases, V lost 9 bases, and 13 bases had no gene match. This CDR3 reads CASSASGTGFSGANVLTF. In DNA, the CDR3 is TGTGCCAGTAGTGCGTCCGGGACAGGTTTCTCTGGGGCCAACGTCCTGACTTTC. The whole variable domain, remainder taken from reference TRBV28 and TRBJ2-6, is DVKVTQSSRYLVKRTGEKVFLECVQDMDHENMFWYRQDPGLGLRLIYFSYDVKMKEKGDIPEGYSVSREKKERFSLILESASTNQTSMYLCASSASGTGFSGANVLTFGAGSRLTVL.

The genes are TRBV19 and TRBJ2-1; a weak D match, TRBD2 (6 bases). The CDR3 spans 14 residues. Trimming took off 1 base at V and 7 bases at J, with 11 bases between the two ends. Germline loops: CDR1 LNHDA, CDR2 SQIVND (reference sequence). The CDR3 here is CASSIASGLNEQFF. In DNA, the CDR3 is TGTGCCAGTAGTATAGCGAGCGGGCTAAATGAGCAGTTCTTC.

J is TRBJ2-1 and V is TRBV19, with TRBD2 identical over 8 bases. V trimming: 1 base; J trimming: 1 base; junction bases outside the gene matches: 6. This CDR3 is built from 17 residues. The germline gives CDR1 LNHDA, CDR2 SQIVND (reference sequence). CDR3 protein: CASSIVASGFSYNEQFF. The CDR3 DNA sequence: TGTGCCAGTAGTATAGTGGCTAGCGGGTTTTCCTACAATGAGCAGTTCTTC.

This chain joins TRBV28 and TRBJ2-5, with 9 bases aligning to TRBD2. The better agreement between TRBJ2-7 and the DNA end casts doubt on the J call. CDR3 length: 15 residues. Germline CDR1 MDHEN, CDR2 SYDVKM. CDR3 nucleotides: TGTGCCAGCACCATGTCCCTAGCGGGATGGTCCGAGCAGTACTTC. Translated: CASTMSLAGWSEQYF.

V is TRBV30 and J is TRBJ2-1; 13 bases agree with TRBD2. Per the germline V gene, CDR1 is GTSNPN and CDR2 is SVGIG (reference sequence). V trimming: 0 bases; J trimming: 4 bases; junction bases outside the gene matches: 6. The CDR3 is 17 residues long. The CDR3 loop reads CAWSVRTSGSGYNEQFF. The CDR3 DNA reads as TGTGCCTGGAGTGTCCGGACTAGCGGGAGCGGGTACAATGAGCAGTTCTTC. The entire variable domain, with the rest obtained from reference TRBV30 and TRBJ2-1, is as follows: SQTIHQWPATLVQPVGSPLSLECTVEGTSNPNLYWYRQAAGRGLQLLFYSVGIGQISSEVPQNLSASRPQDRQFILSSKKLLLSDSGFYLCAWSVRTSGSGYNEQFFGPGTRLTVL.

This clone has just a few counts. This sequence joins TRBV21-1 and TRBJ1-1; the listed D gene, TRBD1, was not tested against the DNA. TRBV21-1 represents a pseudogene. The CDR3 loop spans 15 amino acids. CDR3 DNA sequence: TGTGCCAGCAGCAGATCATCCAGGGGGGATACTGAAGCTTTCTTT. Its translation is CASSRSSRGDTEAFF.

The chain carries TRBV30 and TRBJ1-1; D may be TRBD1 (5 bases). V was trimmed by 3 bases and J by 4 bases, leaving 12 bases between them. CDR1 and CDR2 (germline): GTSNPN, SVGIG (reference sequence). The CDR3 has 13 residues. This CDR3 reads CAWRHRGPTEAFF. The CDR3 nucleotides are TGTGCCTGGAGACATAGGGGTCCCACTGAAGCTTTCTTT.

This chain joins TRBV27 and TRBJ2-7; possible D gene TRBD2, 6 bases. Trimming cost V 6 bases and J 2 bases, with 11 bases left between them. Germline V gene sequence: CDR1 MNHEY, CDR2 SMNVEV (reference sequence). The length of the CDR3 is 13 residues. As DNA, the CDR3 is TGTGCCAGCAGCGGGACTGTTACCTACGAGCAGTACTTC. Residues: CASSGTVTYEQYF.

This chain links TRBV4-3 with TRBJ2-3; D not resolved. The CDR3 runs to 14 residues. Per the germline V gene, CDR1 is LGHNA and CDR2 is YSLEER. Trimming removed 1 base at V and 2 bases at J, with 7 bases between. This CDR3 reads CASSQGVVTDTQYF. In nucleotides, the CDR3 is TGCGCCAGCAGCCAAGGAGTTGTCACAGATACGCAGTATTTT.

The V gene is TRBV19, the J gene TRBJ2-1; D is undetermined. CDR1 and CDR2 from the germline V gene are LNHDA and SQIVND (reference sequence). The CDR3 extends over 14 amino acids. Trimming removed 5 bases from V and 3 bases from J, with 11 bases in between. DNA for the CDR3: TGTGCCAGTAGTCCCCCGGGTATCTACAATGAGCAGTTCTTC. This translates into CASSPPGIYNEQFF.

This clone showed up just a few times. The V call is TRBV7-6, the J call TRBJ1-4; no clear D gene. Germline-derived CDR1 and CDR2 are SGHVS and FNYEAQ. V lost 5 bases and J 0 bases, leaving 13 bases between the germline ends. This CDR3 is 16 amino acids long. The CDR3 loop is CASSPHLAATNEKLFF. CDR3 nucleotides: TGTGCCAGCAGCCCACATTTGGCCGCAACTAATGAAAAACTGTTTTTT.

V usage is TRBV27 and J usage is TRBJ1-6; 10 nucleotides agree with TRBD1. There are 15 residues in the CDR3. Losses at the gene ends were 4 bases for V and 9 bases for J; bases not matched to a gene: 6. Per the germline V gene, CDR1 is MNHEY and CDR2 is SMNVEV (reference sequence). CDR3 nucleotide sequence: TGTGCCAGCAGTTATTCGGGACAGGGGCTTTCACCCCTCCACTTT. Its translation is CASSYSGQGLSPLHF.

The rearrangement joins TRBV15 to TRBJ1-1; unclear D gene. From germline, CDR1 is LNHNV and CDR2 YYDKDF (reference sequence). V dropped 3 bases and J dropped 4 bases, with 9 bases sitting between them. The CDR3 contains 13 residues. CDR3 sequence: CATSSERSTEAFF. The CDR3 DNA follows: TGTGCCACCAGCAGCGAGAGGAGCACTGAAGCTTTCTTT.

The chain employs TRBV19 and TRBJ2-7; D possibly corresponds to TRBD1 (6 bases). Germline CDR1 LNHDA, CDR2 SQIVND (reference sequence). This CDR3 is built from 14 residues. Deletions cut 5 bases from V and 2 bases from J, with 13 bases between. The CDR3 reads CASSPQAGAYEQYF. In DNA form, the CDR3 reads TGTGCCAGTAGTCCTCAAGCAGGGGCCTACGAGCAGTACTTC. Full variable domain (rest looked up from reference TRBV19 and TRBJ2-7): DGGITQSPKYLFRKEGQNVTLSCEQNLNHDAMYWYRQDPGQGLRLIYYSQIVNDFQKGDIAEGYSVSREKKESFPLTVTSAQKNPTAFYLCASSPQAGAYEQYFGPGTRLTVT.

CDR3 bases: TGTGCCAGCAGTTTATCAGGGTCGAGCTCCTACGAGCAGTACTTC. Protein product: CASSLSGSSSYEQYF. The V and J genes are TRBV28 and TRBJ2-7, with TRBD1 as a possible D gene (5 bases). CDR3 length equals 15 residues. Germline V gene sequence: CDR1 MDHEN, CDR2 SYDVKM. V shed 1 base and J shed 0 bases, with 10 bases lying between them.

The V gene is TRBV29-1, the J gene TRBJ2-3, with a possible D match to TRBD2 (6 bases). V lost 7 bases to trimming and J lost 4 bases, with 27 bases between them. CDR3 length: 17 amino acids. Germline V gives CDR1 SQVTM, CDR2 ANQGSEA. The CDR3 spells CSAWGTGVPGGADTQYF. Here the CDR3 DNA reads TGCAGCGCCTGGGGAACGGGGGTCCCCGGTGGGGCAGATACGCAGTATTTT.

This clone has a handful of counts. V and J are TRBV7-9 and TRBJ1-2, with 9 bases lining up with TRBD1. V lost 5 bases and J lost 2; bases outside the gene matches: 3. This CDR3 is built from 14 residues. CDR1 and CDR2 (germline): SEHNR, FQNEAQ (reference sequence). CDR3 in amino acids: CASSAGTGNYGYTF. The DNA of the CDR3 is TGTGCCAGCAGCGCCGGGACAGGGAACTATGGCTACACCTTC.

The rearrangement uses TRBV7-9 and TRBJ2-7; possibly TRBD2 for D (6 bases). Trimming removed 0 bases from V and 5 bases from J, with 17 bases in between. This CDR3 is 16 amino acids long. The germline V gene encodes CDR1 SEHNR and CDR2 FQNEAQ (reference sequence). CDR3: CASSLAEGLGPDEQYF. The CDR3 DNA reads as TGTGCCAGCAGCTTAGCGGAGGGGTTGGGTCCCGACGAGCAGTACTTC.

With regard to this clone: Other DNA sequences in this specimen translate into the identical CDR3. The rearrangement links TRBV6-6 to TRBJ1-1; the match to TRBD1 covers 7 bases. This CDR3 spans 13 amino acids. J was trimmed by 4 bases and V by 7 bases; bases with no gene match: 6. Per germline, CDR1 MNHNY and CDR2 SVGAGI (reference sequence). For the CDR3, the DNA is TGTGCCAGCAACCCACAGGGGACCACTGAAGCTTTCTTT. It yields the protein CASNPQGTTEAFF.

The rearrangement joins TRBV18 to TRBJ2-7, with a possible D match to TRBD1 (7 bases). Germline CDR1 reads KGHSH; CDR2 reads LQKENI. Trimming shortened V by 2 bases and J by 1 base, and 15 bases separated the two germline ends. The CDR3 runs to 16 residues. The CDR3 here is CASSPEDRRASYEQYF. The CDR3, as DNA: TGTGCCAGCTCACCAGAGGACAGGAGGGCATCCTACGAGCAGTACTTC.

This chain joins TRBV27 and TRBJ1-2; the D gene is possibly TRBD1 (6 bases). The CDR3 loop spans 15 amino acids. CDR1 is MNHEY, CDR2 SMNVEV, per germline (reference sequence). V was pared by 5 bases and J by 4 bases, with 17 bases between. The CDR3 coding sequence is TGTGCCAGCAGTCATAGCCCCGGGACAACCTATGGCTACACCTTC. Its translation: CASSHSPGTTYGYTF.

This clone was detected only once. This chain connects TRBV7-9 to TRBJ1-1, with D unresolved. From germline, CDR1 is SEHNR and CDR2 FQNEAQ (reference sequence). The CDR3 loop spans 15 amino acids. Trimming removed 3 bases from V and 3 bases from J, with 14 bases in between. This CDR3 is CASSLPSSGDTEAFF. The CDR3 DNA reads as TGTGCCAGCAGCTTGCCATCTTCCGGGGACACTGAAGCTTTCTTT.

This rearrangement joins TRBV6-1 to TRBJ1-5; 7 bases are shared with TRBD1. The CDR3 sequence is 14 residues long. Germline V gene data show CDR1 as MNHNS and CDR2 as SASEGT. V shed 6 bases and J 4 bases; nucleotides not matched to a gene: 6. The DNA of the CDR3 is TGTGCCAGCAGACACGCAGGGGGTAATCAGCCCCAGCATTTT. This gives the protein CASRHAGGNQPQHF.